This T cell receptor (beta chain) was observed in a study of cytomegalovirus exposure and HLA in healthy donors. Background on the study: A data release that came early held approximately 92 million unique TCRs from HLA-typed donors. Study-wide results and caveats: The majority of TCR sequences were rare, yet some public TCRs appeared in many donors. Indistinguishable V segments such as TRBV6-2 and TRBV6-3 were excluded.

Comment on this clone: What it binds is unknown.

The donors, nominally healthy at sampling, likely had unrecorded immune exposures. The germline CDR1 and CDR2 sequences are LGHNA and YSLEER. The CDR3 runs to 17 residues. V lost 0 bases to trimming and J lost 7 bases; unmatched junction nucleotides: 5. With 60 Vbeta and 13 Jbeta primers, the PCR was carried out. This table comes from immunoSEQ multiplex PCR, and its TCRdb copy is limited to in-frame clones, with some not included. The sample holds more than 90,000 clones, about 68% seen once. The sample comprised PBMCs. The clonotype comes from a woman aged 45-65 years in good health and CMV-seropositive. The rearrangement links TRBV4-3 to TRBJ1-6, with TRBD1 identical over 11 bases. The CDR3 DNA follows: TGCGCCAGCAGCCAAGATCCCGGGACAGGGGGGAATTCACCCCTCCACTTT. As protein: CASSQDPGTGGNSPLHF.